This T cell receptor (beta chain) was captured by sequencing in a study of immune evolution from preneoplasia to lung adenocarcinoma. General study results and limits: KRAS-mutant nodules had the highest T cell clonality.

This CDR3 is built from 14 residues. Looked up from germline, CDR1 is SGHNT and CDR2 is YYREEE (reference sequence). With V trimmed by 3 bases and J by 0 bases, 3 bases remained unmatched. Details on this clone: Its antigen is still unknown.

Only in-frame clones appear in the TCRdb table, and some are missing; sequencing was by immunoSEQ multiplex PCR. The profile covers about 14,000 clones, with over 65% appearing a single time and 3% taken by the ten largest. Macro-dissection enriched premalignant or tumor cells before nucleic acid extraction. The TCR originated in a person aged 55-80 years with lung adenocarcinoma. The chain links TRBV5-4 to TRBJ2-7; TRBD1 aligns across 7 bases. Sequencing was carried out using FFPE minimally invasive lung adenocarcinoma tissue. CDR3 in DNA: TGTGCCAGCAGCTCTGGACAGGCCTCCTACGAGCAGTACTTC. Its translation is CASSSGQASYEQYF. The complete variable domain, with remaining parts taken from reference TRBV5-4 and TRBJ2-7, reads ETGVTQSPTHLIKTRGQQVTLRCSSQSGHNTVSWYQQALGQGPQFIFQYYREEENGRGNFPPRFSGLQFPNYSSELNVNALELDDSALYLCASSSGQASYEQYFGPGTRLTVT.